The clone carrying this T cell receptor (beta chain) was counted a few times. Its antigen remains unknown. The sample originates from a study of beta chain features in type 1 diabetes. Per germline, CDR1 MDHEN and CDR2 SYDVKM. V was shortened by 3 bases and J by 6 bases, with 7 bases between the two germline ends. The CDR3 extends over 12 amino acids. Study-wide findings and caveats: When Type 1 diabetes patients were examined, their TCRB CDR3s proved moderately but significantly shorter in all four CD4+ subsets.

What was sequenced were expressed TCRB transcripts, since all of the isolated RNA had been reverse transcribed. Profiled with immunoSEQ multiplex PCR; TCRdb holds only in-frame clones, not every one. The data hold 300,000 to 400,000 clones, with about a tenth observed a single time. This receptor was identified in a man between 25 and 39 years old with type 1 diabetes. The V call is TRBV28, the J call TRBJ2-3, with D unclear. Sequencing was done on a sample of central memory CD4+ T cells from blood. Here the CDR3 reads CASSLQTDTQYF. The DNA for the CDR3 is TGTGCCAGCAGTTTGCAAACCGATACGCAGTATTTT.